The 17 T cell receptor beta chains below come from one sample, sequenced in a study of blood T cell repertoires in COVID-19. Only in-frame clones appear in the TCRdb table, and some are missing; sequencing was by immunoSEQ multiplex PCR. The sample contains a few hundred thousand clones, roughly 88% of which appear only once. Sequencing input: peripheral blood. The source of these receptors is a woman in her seventies with acute or convalescent COVID-19.

The chain has TRBV11-2 and TRBJ2-5; possibly TRBD1 for D (5 bases). There are 15 residues in the CDR3. Trimming left V 0 bases short and J 0 bases short, with 8 bases between. Germline V gives CDR1 SGHAT, CDR2 FQNNGV. The DNA of the CDR3 is TGTGCCAGCAGCTTAGACAGGGTTTACCAAGAGACCCAGTACTTC. Protein: CASSLDRVYQETQYF.

The chain has TRBV10-2 and TRBJ2-7; D remains unclear. The CDR3 sequence is 15 residues long. V lost 4 bases to trimming and J lost 3 bases, with 16 bases between them. The V gene's germline CDR1 is WSHSY and CDR2 SAAADI. CDR3 in amino acids: CASSGTNSRVYEQYF. In DNA form, the CDR3 reads TGCGCCAGCAGTGGTACTAACTCACGAGTCTACGAGCAGTACTTC.

This sequence joins TRBV7-9 and TRBJ1-6; D perhaps matches TRBD1 (6 bases). Germline CDR1 is SEHNR and CDR2 is FQNEAQ (reference sequence). The ends were cut back, 5 bases at V and 8 bases at J, with 16 bases in the middle. CDR3 length equals 15 residues. CDR3 region: CASSPGARSYSPLHF. CDR3 DNA: TGTGCCAGCAGCCCAGGGGCGAGAAGTTATTCACCCCTCCACTTT. Based on the CDR3 plus reference TRBV7-9 and TRBJ1-6, the full variable domain is DTGVSQNPRHKITKRGQNVTFRCDPISEHNRLYWYRQTLGQGPEFLTYFQNEAQLEKSRLLSDRFSAERPKGSFSTLEIQRTEQGDSAMYLCASSPGARSYSPLHFGNGTRLTVT.

The chain links TRBV19 to TRBJ1-5, with 8 bases identical to TRBD1. The CDR3 length is 14 residues. J was trimmed by 6 bases and V by 9 bases; bases with no gene match: 10. Germline CDR1 and CDR2: LNHDA and SQIVND (reference sequence). The CDR3 nucleotides are TGTGCCAGCTCATCAGGGGGCGGTGGTCAGCCCCAGCATTTT. Residues: CASSSGGGGQPQHF.

Written as DNA, the CDR3 is TGTGCCAGCAGCGTAGATGTTGGCAGGCCCTACGAGCAGTACTTC. This sequence encodes CASSVDVGRPYEQYF. This chain connects TRBV9 to TRBJ2-7; the D is unclear. This CDR3 has 15 residues. Per the germline V gene, CDR1 is SGDLS and CDR2 is YYNGEE. V dropped 0 bases and J dropped 2 bases, with 12 bases sitting between them.

V and J are TRBV5-1 and TRBJ2-7, with 12 positions matching TRBD2. The CDR3 has 14 amino acids. V lost 3 bases, J lost 4 bases, and 2 bases stayed unmatched. Germline V gene sequence: CDR1 SGHRS, CDR2 YFSETQ. The CDR3: CASSSGTSGYEQYF. The CDR3 bases are TGCGCCAGCAGCTCCGGGACTAGCGGGTACGAGCAGTACTTC.

CDR3 amino acids: CAWSSPTGASGNTIYF. CDR3 coding DNA: TGTGCCTGGAGTTCCCCCACAGGAGCCTCTGGAAACACCATATATTTT. This rearrangement joins TRBV30 to TRBJ1-3; D is possibly TRBD1 (5 bases). The CDR3 is 16 residues long. Per germline, CDR1 GTSNPN and CDR2 SVGIG (reference sequence). V lost 2 bases and J 0 bases, leaving 14 bases between the germline ends.

The chain uses TRBV5-6 and TRBJ2-2; TRBD1 agrees at 8 bases. J gave up 4 bases and V 5 bases, and 4 bases lay outside the gene matches. Per the germline V gene, CDR1 is SGHDT and CDR2 is YYEEEE. This CDR3 has 14 residues. The CDR3: CASSWGTGTGELFF. The CDR3 DNA sequence: TGTGCCAGCAGTTGGGGGACAGGCACCGGGGAGCTGTTTTTT.

This chain connects TRBV3-1 (or the pseudogene TRBV3-2) to TRBJ1-5; possible D gene TRBD1, 6 bases. With 4 bases removed from V and 0 bases from J, the gap between germline ends came to 10 bases. This CDR3 spans 15 amino acids. Germline V CDR1 and CDR2: LGHDT, YNNKEL (reference sequence). The CDR3 loop reads CASSLPRGSNQPQHF. The CDR3 nucleotides read TGTGCCAGCAGCCTCCCCAGGGGTAGCAATCAGCCCCAGCATTTT.

The chain uses TRBV13 and TRBJ2-1; D not certain. Trimming shortened V by 2 bases and J by 3 bases, and 23 bases separated the two germline ends. The germline V gene has CDR1 PRHDT and CDR2 FYEKMQ (reference sequence). The CDR3 has 19 residues. CDR3 nucleotides: TGTGCCAGCAGCTTAAGCTTTAATCAGTTGGCGGCTCTCTACAATGAGCAGTTCTTC. Protein sequence: CASSLSFNQLAALYNEQFF.

This chain links TRBV3-1 (or the pseudogene TRBV3-2) with TRBJ1-2; D gene uncertain. Germline V gene data show CDR1 as LGHDT and CDR2 as YNNKEL (reference sequence). V gave up 0 bases and J gave up 8 bases, with 13 bases separating them. The CDR3 consists of 14 residues. The CDR3 region is CASSQDRGGRGYTF. DNA of the CDR3: TGTGCCAGCAGCCAAGATCGAGGTGGAAGGGGCTACACCTTC.

This clone was detected only once. This sequence joins TRBV2 and TRBJ1-5, with 7 bases identical to TRBD1. V lost 6 bases and J lost 0; bases outside the gene matches: 5. Germline-derived CDR1 and CDR2 are SNHLY and FYNNEI. The CDR3 has 15 residues. In DNA, the CDR3 is TGTGCCAGCAGAGGACAGGTAAATAGCAATCAGCCCCAGCATTTT. As protein: CASRGQVNSNQPQHF.

This rearrangement joins TRBV18 to TRBJ1-2; D may be TRBD1 (5 bases). Trimming took off 2 bases at V and 8 bases at J, with 12 bases between the two ends. This CDR3 has 13 amino acids. CDR1 is KGHSH, CDR2 LQKENI, per germline. The chain's CDR3 is CASSPTRTWGYTF. The CDR3 DNA follows: TGTGCCAGCTCACCAACCAGGACATGGGGCTACACCTTC.

The gene calls are TRBV12-5 and TRBJ1-2; D is unresolved. Trimming took off 5 bases at V and 1 base at J, with 14 bases between the two ends. The length of the CDR3 is 15 residues. Germline CDR1 LGHNT, CDR2 FRNRAP. In nucleotides, the CDR3 is TGTGCTAGTGGTCCCCGGCGGCCCAGTAACTATGGCTACACCTTC. Its translation is CASGPRRPSNYGYTF.

The chain combines TRBV30 with TRBJ2-2; 7 positions match TRBD1. J lost 3 bases, V lost 0 bases, and 1 base had no gene match. There are 14 residues in the CDR3. CDR1 and CDR2 from the germline V gene are GTSNPN and SVGIG (reference sequence). CDR3 DNA sequence: TGTGCCTGGAGTGTGGGACAGTACACCGGGGAGCTGTTTTTT. Protein sequence: CAWSVGQYTGELFF.

The rearrangement links TRBV3-1 (or the pseudogene TRBV3-2) to TRBJ2-1; 8 nucleotides line up with TRBD2. Trimming at V came to 4 bases and at J to 4 bases, leaving 6 bases not matched to a gene. CDR3 size: 15 residues. Germline values: CDR1 LGHDT, CDR2 YNNKEL (reference sequence). CDR3 nucleotides: TGTGCCAGCAGCCCCCGCTCGGGGGGGTACAATGAGCAGTTCTTC. Translated: CASSPRSGGYNEQFF.

The sample holds one count of this clone. The V and J genes are TRBV5-6 and TRBJ2-3; D is possibly TRBD1 (5 bases). The germline V and J ends were trimmed by 0 bases and 4 bases, with 9 bases remaining between them. CDR1 and CDR2 from the germline V gene are SGHDT and YYEEEE. The CDR3 is 14 residues long. The chain's CDR3 is CASSLAGMADTQYF. CDR3 nucleotide sequence: TGTGCCAGCAGCTTGGCAGGGATGGCAGATACGCAGTATTTT.